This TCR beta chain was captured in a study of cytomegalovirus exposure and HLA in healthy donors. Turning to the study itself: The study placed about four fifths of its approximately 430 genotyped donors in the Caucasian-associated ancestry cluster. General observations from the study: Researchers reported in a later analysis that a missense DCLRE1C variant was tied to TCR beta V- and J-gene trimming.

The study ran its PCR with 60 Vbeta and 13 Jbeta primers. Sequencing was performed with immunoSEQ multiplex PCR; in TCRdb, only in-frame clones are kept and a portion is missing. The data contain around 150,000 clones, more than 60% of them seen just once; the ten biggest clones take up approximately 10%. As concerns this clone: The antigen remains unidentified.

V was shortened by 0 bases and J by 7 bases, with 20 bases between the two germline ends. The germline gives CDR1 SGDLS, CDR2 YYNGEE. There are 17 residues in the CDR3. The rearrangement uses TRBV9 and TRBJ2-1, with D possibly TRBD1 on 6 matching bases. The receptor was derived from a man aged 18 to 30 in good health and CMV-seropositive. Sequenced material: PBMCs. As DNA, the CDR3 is TGTGCCAGCAGCGTAGTGGAAGGGGGTTGGCTAGGGAATGAGCAGTTCTTC. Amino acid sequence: CASSVVEGGWLGNEQFF.